Below, 32 T cell receptor beta chains from the same sample are listed, as sequenced in a study of response to subunit inactivated influenza vaccine. One entry per CDR3 protein, called by TCRdb with MiXCR from the RT-PCR reads. The sample lists 500,000 to 550,000 distinct CDR3 sequences, approximately 6.9% occurring once. Here the sequenced sample was PBMCs from blood, taken around 25 months after vaccination. Receptors originate from a man aged 45 to 75 who received an inactivated influenza vaccine.

This clonotype was seen many times. This chain connects TRBV21-1 to TRBJ2-2. TRBV21-1 is a known pseudogene. This CDR3 has 14 amino acids. DNA for the CDR3: TGTGCCAGCAACACAGGGGGGAACACCGGGGAGCTGTTTTTT. Translation gives CASNTGGNTGELFF.

This clonotype was seen more than once but under ten times. This chain connects TRBV19 to TRBJ2-1, with D possibly being TRBD2 (5 bases). V was clipped by 3 bases and J by 2 bases, with 11 bases between them. CDR3 length: 15 residues. Germline V CDR1 and CDR2: LNHDA, SQIVND (reference sequence). The CDR3 here is CASSIGLAPYNEQFF. The CDR3 DNA reads TGTGCCAGTAGTATCGGGCTAGCCCCCTACAATGAGCAGTTCTTC.

This clonotype appeared a few times. The genes are TRBV7-6 and TRBJ2-1; 10 nucleotides agree with TRBD1. The CDR3 is 16 amino acids. Germline-derived CDR1 and CDR2 are SGHVS and FNYEAQ. The V gene end was trimmed by 4 bases and the J gene end by 9 bases; junction bases not matched to a gene: 12. The CDR3 sequence: CASSSVIRDRGGEQFF. For the CDR3, the DNA is TGTGCCAGCAGCTCAGTCATCCGGGACAGGGGCGGTGAGCAGTTCTTC.

J is TRBJ2-3 and V is TRBV7-8, with a weak D call TRBD1 (5 bases). Germline CDR1 reads SGHVS; CDR2 reads FQNEAQ. Trimming cost V 3 bases and J 5 bases, with 12 bases left between them. This CDR3 spans 14 amino acids. CDR3 sequence (DNA): TGTGCCAGCAGCTTTACCAGGGCCAGAGATACGCAGTATTTT. It yields the protein CASSFTRARDTQYF. The full variable domain, with the rest looked up from reference TRBV7-8 and TRBJ2-3, is GAGVSQSPRYKVAKRGQDVALRCDPISGHVSLFWYQQALGQGPEFLTYFQNEAQLDKSGLPSDRFFAERPEGSVSTLKIQRTQQEDSAVYLCASSFTRARDTQYFGPGTRLTVL.

This clonotype came up a few times. The V gene is TRBV7-3, the J gene TRBJ2-1, with D hard to call. CDR3 length: 14 residues. Trimming cost V 3 bases and J 8 bases, with 14 bases left between them. CDR1 is SGHTA, CDR2 FQGTGA, per germline. CDR3 nucleotide sequence: TGTGCCAGCAGCTTGGTTACCTTGGGCGATGAGCAGTTCTTC. It is translated as CASSLVTLGDEQFF.

This sequence joins TRBV12-3 or TRBV12-4 and TRBJ2-2; D unclear. CDR3 length equals 14 residues. Trimming cost V 3 bases and J 7 bases, with 12 bases left between them. CDR3 bases: TGTGCCAGCAGTTTGAACTGGGATCTCGGGGAGCTGTTTTTT. Translation: CASSLNWDLGELFF.

This clonotype was observed a handful of times. The rearrangement links TRBV20-1 to TRBJ2-1; no reliable D call. V was cut by 1 base and J by 5 bases, with 9 bases left in between. Germline V gives CDR1 DFQATT, CDR2 SNEGSKA (reference sequence). The CDR3 spans 13 residues. CDR3 DNA sequence: TGCAGTGCTAGAGTGGGTTGGGACAATGAGCAGTTCTTC. This gives the protein CSARVGWDNEQFF.

This clonotype showed up many times. The gene calls are TRBV5-6 and TRBJ1-4; D is unclear. The CDR3 runs 13 residues. Between the trimmed V and J ends, which lost 4 bases and 4 bases, there was a span of 8 bases. Per the germline V gene, CDR1 is SGHDT and CDR2 is YYEEEE. CDR3 nucleotide sequence: TGTGCCAGCAGCCATCGGGATAATGAAAAACTGTTTTTT. Protein product: CASSHRDNEKLFF. The full variable domain, its missing parts supplied by reference TRBV5-6 and TRBJ1-4, is DAGVTQSPTHLIKTRGQQVTLRCSPKSGHDTVSWYQQALGQGPQFIFQYYEEEERQRGNFPDRFSGHQFPNYSSELNVNALLLGDSALYLCASSHRDNEKLFFGSGTQLSVL.

In its sample, this clonotype was seen many times. V and J are TRBV27 and TRBJ2-5; 10 positions agree with TRBD1. In germline, CDR1 is MNHEY, CDR2 SMNVEV (reference sequence). CDR3 length: 16 amino acids. V lost 5 bases and J lost 5; bases outside the gene matches: 11. CDR3 sequence: CASSRGQGPPLETQYF. The CDR3 coding sequence is TGTGCCAGCAGTCGGGGACAGGGGCCCCCGTTGGAGACCCAGTACTTC.

This clonotype came up many times. V is TRBV6-1 and J is TRBJ2-2; perhaps TRBD1 as D (6 bases). The CDR3 contains 18 residues. The ends were cut back, 0 bases at V and 3 bases at J, with 17 bases in the middle. Per the germline V gene, CDR1 is MNHNS and CDR2 is SASEGT. The CDR3 bases are TGTGCCAGCAGTGAAGCCCCAGGGGCAATACGGGACACCGGGGAGCTGTTTTTT. Amino acids: CASSEAPGAIRDTGELFF.

This clonotype was observed a single time. The gene calls are TRBV28 and TRBJ2-7, with 8 bases lining up with TRBD2. The germline CDR1 and CDR2 sequences are MDHEN and SYDVKM. This CDR3 contains 15 residues. The J segment lost 0 bases and the V segment lost 8 bases, leaving 9 bases of the junction unmatched. The CDR3 spells CASWKAGTSSYEQYF. CDR3 sequence (DNA): TGTGCCAGCTGGAAAGCGGGGACTAGCTCCTACGAGCAGTACTTC.

This clonotype was seen only a few times. This rearrangement joins TRBV20-1 to TRBJ2-2; the match to TRBD1 covers 8 bases. CDR1 is DFQATT, CDR2 SNEGSKA, per germline (reference sequence). The CDR3 totals 16 residues. Losses at the gene ends were 1 base for V and 2 bases for J; bases not matched to a gene: 6. As DNA, the CDR3 is TGCAGTGCTAGAGCGGACAGGGTGGGAAACACCGGGGAGCTGTTTTTT. Encoded protein: CSARADRVGNTGELFF.

J is TRBJ2-2 and V is TRBV2; TRBD1 agrees at 7 bases. V dropped 4 bases and J dropped 4; count of bases not matched to a gene: 3. Germline lookup yields CDR1 SNHLY and CDR2 FYNNEI. The CDR3 has 14 residues. The CDR3 sequence is CASSGGQITGELFF. In DNA, the CDR3 is TGTGCCAGCAGTGGGGGACAGATCACCGGGGAGCTGTTTTTT.

The chain uses TRBV7-2 and TRBJ2-5, with TRBD2 matching over 7 bases. This CDR3 has 16 amino acids. Germline V lookup: CDR1 SGHTA, CDR2 FQGNSA. V lost 3 bases, J lost 1 base, and 8 bases stayed unmatched. CDR3 sequence reads: CASSLSLGGGQETQYF. DNA of the CDR3: TGTGCCAGCAGCTTGTCTTTGGGGGGGGGCCAAGAGACCCAGTACTTC.

The table lists this clonotype with many counts. The chain has TRBV6-2 or TRBV6-3 and TRBJ2-6; D call uncertain. This CDR3 has 15 amino acids. Trimming pared 2 bases from V and 0 bases from J, leaving 5 bases between. CDR1 is MNHEY, CDR2 SVGEGT, per germline. Here the CDR3 reads CASSYDGSGANVLTF. The CDR3 region has the DNA TGTGCCAGCAGTTACGACGGCTCTGGGGCCAACGTCCTGACTTTC.

The table lists this clonotype with many counts. CDR3 in amino acids: CASSLKREGRGASQYF. The CDR3 nucleotides read TGTGCCAGCAGCTTGAAAAGGGAGGGCAGGGGGGCGTCCCAGTACTTC. The chain joins TRBV7-6 to TRBJ2-5; D is possibly TRBD1 or TRBD2 (7 bases each). V lost 3 bases and J lost 9, with 23 bases in between. Germline CDR1 and CDR2: SGHVS and FNYEAQ. The CDR3 loop spans 16 amino acids.

This rearrangement joins TRBV4-2 to TRBJ2-3; D remains ambiguous. The germline V gene has CDR1 LGHNA and CDR2 YNFKEQ. Trimming took off 3 bases at V and 6 bases at J, with 10 bases between the two ends. This CDR3 spans 13 amino acids. Here the CDR3 DNA reads TGTGCCAGCAGCCACGGTTCCCCTGATACGCAGTATTTT. Protein product: CASSHGSPDTQYF.

There are a few counts of this clonotype. The CDR3 loop is CSAQPPAGYSYEQYF. In DNA, the CDR3 is TGCAGTGCCCAACCCCCAGCGGGGTACTCCTACGAGCAGTACTTC. The J gene is TRBJ2-7, the V gene TRBV20-1, with TRBD2 matching 7 bases. The germline CDR1 and CDR2 sequences are DFQATT and SNEGSKA (reference sequence). CDR3 length: 15 residues. V gave up 6 bases and J gave up 0 bases; unmatched junction bases: 11.

This clonotype was recorded a few times. The V gene is TRBV9, the J gene TRBJ2-1, with D maybe TRBD2 (5 bases). Germline loops: CDR1 SGDLS, CDR2 YYNGEE. This CDR3 has 15 amino acids. Trimming took 3 bases from V and 6 from J, leaving 16 bases between them. CDR3 protein: CASSAAGSALNEQFF. The DNA for the CDR3 is TGTGCCAGCAGCGCAGCCGGTAGCGCCCTCAATGAGCAGTTCTTC.

This clonotype was found many times. The CDR3 sequence is CASSFRRATNEKLFF. The DNA of the CDR3 is TGCGCCAGCAGCTTTAGGAGAGCAACTAATGAAAAACTGTTTTTT. The genes are TRBV5-1 and TRBJ1-4; D is unclear. The length of the CDR3 is 15 residues. Per germline, CDR1 SGHRS and CDR2 YFSETQ. Between the trimmed V and J ends, which lost 2 bases and 0 bases, there was a span of 8 bases.

In regard to this clonotype: The germline gene is not matched at one end of the junction; a read error may be the cause. V is TRBV12-3 or TRBV12-4 and J is TRBJ2-2; TRBD1 agrees at 7 bases. The CDR3 consists of 13 residues. This CDR3 is CASSRDSTGEPFF. Written as DNA, the CDR3 is TGTGCCAGCAGTCGGGACAGCACCGGGGAGCCGTTTTTT.

This clonotype was counted a few times. The chain recombines TRBV29-1 with TRBJ2-7, with no clear D. Trimming removed 6 bases from V and 3 bases from J, with 9 bases in between. The CDR3 loop spans 11 amino acids. The V gene's germline CDR1 is SQVTM and CDR2 ANQGSEA. The CDR3 bases are TGCAGCGTCTCCATCGTCTACGAGCAGTACTTC. This codes for CSVSIVYEQYF.

The sample holds a few counts of this clonotype. The chain has TRBV6-5 and TRBJ1-1; D unresolved. The germline V gene encodes CDR1 MNHEY and CDR2 SVGAGI. CDR3 length: 16 residues. V was trimmed by 2 bases and J by 0 bases, leaving 13 bases between them. The CDR3 protein is CASSYRRTVLNTEAFF. The CDR3 coding sequence is TGTGCCAGCAGTTACAGGAGGACGGTATTGAACACTGAAGCTTTCTTT.

Only a few counts were recorded for this clonotype. The rearrangement links TRBV18 to TRBJ1-3; no clear D. This CDR3 has 17 amino acids. The germline V and J ends were trimmed by 6 bases and 0 bases, with 18 bases remaining between them. Germline loops: CDR1 KGHSH, CDR2 LQKENI. The CDR3 loop reads CASSSRLEQSSGNTIYF. CDR3 coding DNA: TGTGCCAGCTCTTCCAGATTGGAACAGAGCTCTGGAAACACCATATATTTT.

The CDR3 nucleotides are TGTGCCAGCAGTCGCCGGACTAGCGGGAGGGCCTACGAGCAGTACTTC. Amino acid sequence: CASSRRTSGRAYEQYF. The genes are TRBV27 and TRBJ2-7; 15 bases line up with TRBD2. In germline, CDR1 is MNHEY, CDR2 SMNVEV (reference sequence). V shed 5 bases and J 2 bases; nucleotides not matched to a gene: 4. This CDR3 region has 16 residues.

This clonotype was found a few times. The V call is TRBV20-1, the J call TRBJ2-5; tentative D call: TRBD1 (5 bases). Trimming pared 3 bases from V and 5 bases from J, leaving 13 bases between. This CDR3 is built from 13 residues. The germline gives CDR1 DFQATT, CDR2 SNEGSKA (reference sequence). The CDR3 DNA follows: TGCAGTGCTAGGCCAACAGGATTGGAGACCCAGTACTTC. Encoded protein: CSARPTGLETQYF.

This clonotype came up a few times. The genes are TRBV20-1 and TRBJ2-7; D ambiguous. The ends were cut back, 0 bases at V and 2 bases at J, with 11 bases in the middle. The germline gives CDR1 DFQATT, CDR2 SNEGSKA (reference sequence). This CDR3 has 14 residues. CDR3 amino acids: CSARDVTTAYEQYF. CDR3 sequence (DNA): TGCAGTGCTAGAGACGTCACGACTGCCTACGAGCAGTACTTC.

This clonotype was seen at least ten times. This sequence joins TRBV7-2 and TRBJ2-5, with no clear D. Germline V lookup: CDR1 SGHTA, CDR2 FQGNSA. Trimming left V 1 base short and J 6 bases short, with 6 bases between. This CDR3 has 12 amino acids. The chain's CDR3 is CASSLGDKTQYF. The CDR3 nucleotides are TGTGCCAGCAGCTTAGGGGATAAGACCCAGTACTTC.

This clonotype was seen only a few times. This sequence joins TRBV10-3 and TRBJ2-3; 7 bases match TRBD2. The CDR3 loop spans 11 amino acids. Trimming cost V 8 bases and J 5 bases; bases outside gene matches: 1. Germline V CDR1 and CDR2: ENHRY, SYGVKD. As DNA, the CDR3 is TGTGCCATCGGGGAGGGAGATACGCAGTATTTT. This codes for CAIGEGDTQYF.

The CDR3 DNA sequence: TGCAGTGCCAGGAGGCTTGAGACAGGGCGGCCCGGGGAGCTGTTTTTT. Its protein product is CSARRLETGRPGELFF. The chain employs TRBV20-1 and TRBJ2-2; TRBD1 matches 7 bases. CDR3 length: 16 amino acids. In germline, CDR1 is DFQATT, CDR2 SNEGSKA (reference sequence). V lost 6 bases, J lost 6 bases, and 16 bases stayed unmatched.

This chain joins TRBV5-1 and TRBJ1-4; TRBD1 matches 8 bases. The V segment lost 1 base and the J segment 9 bases; nucleotides outside the gene matches: 8. Germline CDR1 SGHRS, CDR2 YFSETQ. This CDR3 region has 15 residues. The CDR3 DNA reads as TGCGCCAGCAGCTTGTCGCAGGGGGCGGACAAAAAACTGTTTTTT. Amino acids: CASSLSQGADKKLFF.

The chain is built from TRBV7-9 and TRBJ1-2, with unresolved D. This CDR3 region has 14 residues. V was cut by 1 base and J by 5 bases, with 11 bases left in between. Per germline, CDR1 SEHNR and CDR2 FQNEAQ (reference sequence). The CDR3, as DNA: TGTGCCAGCAGCTTAGAGTCACAGAGATATGGCTACACCTTC. Translating gives CASSLESQRYGYTF. Based on the CDR3 plus reference TRBV7-9 and TRBJ1-2, the full variable domain is DTGVSQNPRHKITKRGQNVTFRCDPISEHNRLYWYRQTLGQGPEFLTYFQNEAQLEKSRLLSDRFSAERPKGSFSTLEIQRTEQGDSAMYLCASSLESQRYGYTFGSGTRLTVV.